This TCR beta chain derives from a study of blood T cell repertoires in COVID-19. Study-level information: PBMCs, B-cell-depleted T cells, or T cells provided the cDNA or gDNA that made up the material.

Measured with immunoSEQ multiplex PCR; TCRdb has only the in-frame clones, and not every one. The table includes some 180,000 clones, about four fifths detected once. This sequence was found in a woman aged 40 to 50 with COVID-19, enrolled during active disease. Material: peripheral blood.

This CDR3 is CASSPYPGQDRNQPQHF. CDR3 nucleotides: TGTGCCAGCTCACCCTACCCCGGACAGGACAGGAATCAGCCCCAGCATTTT. This chain links TRBV18 with TRBJ1-5; TRBD1 matches 7 bases. V lost 3 bases and J lost 4; bases outside the gene matches: 12. Germline V gene lookup returns CDR1 KGHSH and CDR2 LQKENI. The CDR3 has 17 amino acids.